Listed below are T cell receptor beta chains from one sample, sequenced in a study of blood T cell repertoires in COVID-19. Produced via immunoSEQ multiplex PCR; TCRdb's table is partial and in-frame only. The data show roughly 400,000 clones, around nine tenths seen once. Sequenced input: PBMCs or T cells enriched from blood (not recorded which). These receptors were obtained from a woman between 45 and 65 years old who had recovered from COVID-19. Each CDR3 is given with its conserved first and last residue. The D gene is left open where the match is weak. Size is omitted from some rows. Given values are once, few, many or a class for expanded clones.

clone size: NA
J gene: TRBJ1-1
V gene: TRBV13
D gene: NA
CDR3 DNA: TGTGCCAGCAGCTTAGGCCAAACGCGTTTGAACACTGAAGCTTTCTTT
CDR3 protein: CASSLGQTRLNTEAFF

clone size: many
J gene: TRBJ1-1
V gene: TRBV25-1
D gene: TRBD1
CDR3 DNA: TGTGCCAGCACCCGAGGGTGGACAGGGAGTGAGGCTGAAGCTTTCTTT
CDR3 protein: CASTRGWTGSEAEAFF

clone size: NA
J gene: TRBJ1-1
V gene: TRBV2
D gene: NA
CDR3 DNA: TGTGCCAGCAGTGAAGGTGGGACAAAACGTTCATCGAGGACTGAAGCTTTCTTT
CDR3 protein: CASSEGGTKRSSRTEAFF

clone size: once
J gene: TRBJ1-5
V gene: TRBV10-3
D gene: NA
CDR3 DNA: TGTGCCATCAGTGATGGCAGGGCCGCGTATCAGCCCCAGCATTTT
CDR3 protein: CAISDGRAAYQPQHF

clone size: few
J gene: TRBJ2-7
V gene: TRBV28
D gene: NA
CDR3 DNA: TGTGCCAGCACTTCCTCCTACGAGCAGTACTTC
CDR3 protein: CASTSSYEQYF

clone size: NA
J gene: TRBJ1-1
V gene: TRBV7-9
D gene: TRBD1
CDR3 DNA: TGTGCCAGCAGCTTAGGCCGATTAACAGGGGGCTTTCCGGCTGAAGCTTTCTTT
CDR3 protein: CASSLGRLTGGFPAEAFF

clone size: once
J gene: TRBJ2-1
V gene: TRBV2
D gene: TRBD1
CDR3 DNA: TGTGCCAGCAGGGGGACAGGCTACAATGAGCAGTTCTTC
CDR3 protein: CASRGTGYNEQFF

clone size: NA
J gene: TRBJ1-1
V gene: TRBV19
D gene: TRBD1
CDR3 DNA: TGTGCCAGTAGTATAGACAAGGGACAGCACACTGAAGCTTTCTTT
CDR3 protein: CASSIDKGQHTEAFF

clone size: NA
J gene: TRBJ2-3
V gene: TRBV4-1
D gene: TRBD1
CDR3 DNA: TGCGCCAGCAGCCTGGGACAGGGGATCAGGACAGATACGCAGTATTTT
CDR3 protein: CASSLGQGIRTDTQYF

clone size: NA
J gene: TRBJ2-3
V gene: TRBV7-2
D gene: NA
CDR3 DNA: TGTGCCAGCAGCGGACAGAGCACAGATACGCAGTATTTT
CDR3 protein: CASSGQSTDTQYF

clone size: NA
J gene: TRBJ2-3
V gene: TRBV6-5
D gene: NA
CDR3 DNA: TGTGCCAGCAGTTATGGAGCAGTATTCCCCCCAGATACGCAGTATTTT
CDR3 protein: CASSYGAVFPPDTQYF

clone size: NA
J gene: TRBJ2-2
V gene: TRBV5-1
D gene: TRBD1
CDR3 DNA: TGCGCCAGCAGCTCGGGACCGGGACAGGGTACCGGGGAGCTGTTTTTT
CDR3 protein: CASSSGPGQGTGELFF

clone size: NA
J gene: TRBJ1-1
V gene: TRBV7-9
D gene: NA
CDR3 DNA: TGTGCCAGCAGCTTAGAACGGGCGGGGGAAGCTTTCTTT
CDR3 protein: CASSLERAGEAFF

clone size: NA
J gene: TRBJ1-2
V gene: TRBV21-1
D gene: NA
CDR3 DNA: TGTGCCAGGCCAGGGGGATTCTATGGAGGCTACACCTTC
CDR3 protein: CARPGGFYGGYTF

clone size: NA
J gene: TRBJ2-7
V gene: TRBV6-1
D gene: NA
CDR3 DNA: TGTGCCAGCAGTGTCCTCCCTTCCGGAGGGATCCCCTACGAGCAGTACTTC
CDR3 protein: CASSVLPSGGIPYEQYF

clone size: NA
J gene: TRBJ1-5
V gene: TRBV6-5
D gene: TRBD1
CDR3 DNA: TGTGCCAGCAGGAGGGACAGCTCCAATCAGCCCCAGCATTTT
CDR3 protein: CASRRDSSNQPQHF

clone size: once
J gene: TRBJ1-1
V gene: TRBV4-1
D gene: TRBD1
CDR3 DNA: TGCGCCAGCAGCCAAGCACCAGGGGGCACTGAAGCTTTCTTT
CDR3 protein: CASSQAPGGTEAFF

clone size: NA
J gene: TRBJ1-2
V gene: TRBV5-4
D gene: TRBD1
CDR3 DNA: TGTGCCAGCAGCGGCGGAGGGGGCAGTGGACAGGGAGATGGCTACACCTTC
CDR3 protein: CASSGGGGSGQGDGYTF